This paragraph reports one T cell receptor beta chain. The antigen is unknown. These data belong to a study of Graves' ophthalmopathy and Graves' hyperthyroidism. Amplification targeted the TCR beta CDR3 regions, with RNA transcripts as the source material. HTBI-primed first-round RT-PCR preceded second-round multiplex PCR. Using its own MiXCR run on the multiplex PCR reads, TCRdb lists one record per CDR3 protein. The table includes approximately 640,000 distinct CDR3 sequences, approximately 39% detected once. Under 3 months in duration, the ophthalmopathy in affected donors had moderate-to-severe activity, CAS ≥3 and NOSPECS ≥4. The CDR3 loop spans 16 amino acids. Per the germline V gene, CDR1 is GTSNPN and CDR2 is SVGIG (reference sequence). Between the trimmed V and J ends, which lost 2 bases and 0 bases, there was a span of 13 bases. Notes on the study in general: Progression of ophthalmopathy was predicted by the model with roughly 71% sensitivity and around 72% specificity. In blood, most expanded thyroid clonotypes above 0.001 frequency were also detected.

This TCR was recovered from an adult man with Graves' ophthalmopathy. Source material: peripheral blood. J is TRBJ2-2 and V is TRBV30; the D gene could be TRBD1 or TRBD2 (6 bases each). CDR3 DNA: TGTGCCTGGAGTACCTTCGGGGGCGCGAACACCGGGGAGCTGTTTTTT. It is translated as CAWSTFGGANTGELFF.